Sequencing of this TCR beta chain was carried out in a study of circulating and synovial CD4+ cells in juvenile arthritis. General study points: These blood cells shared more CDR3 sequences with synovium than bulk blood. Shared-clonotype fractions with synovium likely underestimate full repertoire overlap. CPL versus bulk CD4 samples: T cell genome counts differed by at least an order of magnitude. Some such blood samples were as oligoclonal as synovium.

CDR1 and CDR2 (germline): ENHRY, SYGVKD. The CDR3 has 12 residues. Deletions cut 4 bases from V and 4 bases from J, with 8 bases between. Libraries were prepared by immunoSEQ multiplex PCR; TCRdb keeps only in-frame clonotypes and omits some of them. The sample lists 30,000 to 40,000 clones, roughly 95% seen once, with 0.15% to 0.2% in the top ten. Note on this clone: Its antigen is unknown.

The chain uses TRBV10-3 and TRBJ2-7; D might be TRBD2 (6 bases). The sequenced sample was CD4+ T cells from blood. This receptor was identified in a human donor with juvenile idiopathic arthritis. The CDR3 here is CAISAGVYEQYF. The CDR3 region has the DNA TGTGCCATCAGTGCGGGGGTTTACGAGCAGTACTTC.